Following are 10 T cell receptor beta chains from one sample sequenced in a study of blood T cell repertoires in COVID-19. The table came from immunoSEQ multiplex PCR; TCRdb's copy has only in-frame clones and leaves some out. The sample records some 90,000 clones, 89% being singletons. Sequencing was done on a sample of peripheral blood. All receptors come from a woman of 80 years or more with active COVID-19.

V is TRBV3-1 (or the pseudogene TRBV3-2) and J is TRBJ1-6, with 8 bases matching TRBD1. The CDR3 is 14 amino acids. The trim removed 7 bases at V and 6 bases at J, leaving 5 bases unmatched. CDR1 and CDR2 from the germline V gene are LGHDT and YNNKEL (reference sequence). The CDR3 sequence is CASTPQGGNSPLHF. Written as DNA, the CDR3 is TGTGCCAGCACCCCACAGGGGGGTAATTCACCCCTCCACTTT.

This clone was found once. The chain joins TRBV19 to TRBJ1-4, with 8 nucleotides matching TRBD1. Germline CDR1 and CDR2: LNHDA and SQIVND (reference sequence). The CDR3 loop spans 16 amino acids. After removal of 10 bases from V and 4 bases from J, the junction contained 14 bases not matched to a gene. The CDR3 region has the DNA TGTGCCACCGAAGGACAGGGAAGAGGGGATAATGAAAAACTGTTTTTT. Protein product: CATEGQGRGDNEKLFF.

V is TRBV5-5 and J is TRBJ2-5; TRBD1 matches at 7 bases. The CDR3 is 14 residues long. The V gene end was trimmed by 3 bases and the J gene end by 4 bases; junction bases not matched to a gene: 6. Germline V lookup: CDR1 SGHKS, CDR2 YYEKEE (reference sequence). CDR3 DNA sequence: TGTGCCAGCAGCTCGGGACAGCTCTCAGAGACCCAGTACTTC. Its protein product is CASSSGQLSETQYF.

The CDR3 DNA reads as TGTGCCAGCAGCCAAGCGGGAGGGCCCTACGAGCAGTACTTC. Translating it yields CASSQAGGPYEQYF. The chain links TRBV3-1 (or the pseudogene TRBV3-2) to TRBJ2-7; 8 nucleotides agree with TRBD2. This CDR3 is 14 amino acids long. The junction had 1 base not matched to a gene; V was cut back by 1 base and J by 2 bases. Per germline, CDR1 LGHDT and CDR2 YNNKEL (reference sequence).

The chain has TRBV5-6 and TRBJ1-1; 7 bases map to TRBD1. This CDR3 spans 15 amino acids. The germline V gene has CDR1 SGHDT and CDR2 YYEEEE. The trim removed 4 bases at V and 4 bases at J, leaving 10 bases unmatched. CDR3 coding DNA: TGTGCCAGCAGCCCGATTACAGGGGAAGTCACTGAAGCTTTCTTT. Its translation: CASSPITGEVTEAFF.

The chain carries TRBV4-2 and TRBJ1-1; 12 bases are a match to TRBD1. This CDR3 is 18 amino acids long. V was clipped by 4 bases and J by 4 bases; unmatched bases: 13. Germline CDR1 is LGHNA and CDR2 is YNFKEQ. The CDR3 sequence is CASSPHRDRGHWGTEAFF. CDR3 bases: TGTGCCAGCAGCCCGCACCGGGACAGGGGGCATTGGGGCACTGAAGCTTTCTTT.

The chain employs TRBV2 and TRBJ2-3; D not certain. The CDR3 is made up of 14 amino acids. Trimming removed 7 bases at V and 4 bases at J, with 15 bases between. In germline, CDR1 is SNHLY, CDR2 FYNNEI. CDR3 in DNA: TGTGCCAGCATTGGCAGAACAGCCTCAGATACGCAGTATTTT. Its protein is CASIGRTASDTQYF.

The table lists this clone with a few counts. The V call is TRBV10-2, the J call TRBJ1-1, with D uncertain. Germline V gives CDR1 WSHSY, CDR2 SAAADI. V was trimmed by 3 bases and J by 4 bases, leaving 3 bases between them. This CDR3 is built from 11 residues. CDR3 region: CASSDSTEAFF. The CDR3 DNA follows: TGCGCCAGCAGTGATAGCACTGAAGCTTTCTTT.

V usage is TRBV7-8 and J usage is TRBJ1-5, with no clear D. Trimming took off 0 bases at V and 4 bases at J, with 4 bases between the two ends. Germline-derived CDR1 and CDR2 are SGHVS and FQNEAQ. The CDR3 runs 13 residues. The CDR3 loop is CASSLARNQPQHF. The CDR3 nucleotides read TGTGCCAGCAGCTTAGCGCGTAATCAGCCCCAGCATTTT.

The chain couples TRBV6-6 to TRBJ2-4, with 7 bases aligning to TRBD2. Trimming cost V 0 bases and J 11 bases; bases outside gene matches: 1. The CDR3 has 12 residues. The germline gives CDR1 MNHNY, CDR2 SVGAGI (reference sequence). CDR3 nucleotide sequence: TGTGCCAGCAGTTACTCCCGGGAGGTTCAGTACTTC. Translated: CASSYSREVQYF.